Below are 20 T cell receptor beta chains sequenced from a single sample in a study of blood T cell repertoires in COVID-19. The protocol was immunoSEQ multiplex PCR, while the TCRdb copy is restricted to in-frame clones and leaves out a portion. Of roughly 280,000 clones listed, under 90% are singletons. What was sequenced was PBMCs or T cells enriched from blood (not recorded which). The receptors shown here come from an older woman who had recovered from COVID-19.

This chain joins TRBV5-5 and TRBJ1-3; tentatively, D is TRBD1 (6 bases). Germline CDR1 SGHKS, CDR2 YYEKEE (reference sequence). V lost 6 bases and J 1 base, leaving 17 bases between the germline ends. The CDR3 has 16 amino acids. The CDR3 here is CASTLQGTLSGNTIYF. DNA of the CDR3: TGTGCCAGCACCCTACAGGGAACTCTGTCTGGAAACACCATATATTTT.

V gene TRBV2 combines with J gene TRBJ1-1; D call uncertain. The CDR3 is made up of 14 amino acids. Germline V gives CDR1 SNHLY, CDR2 FYNNEI. V shed 2 bases and J shed 1 base, with 8 bases lying between them. The CDR3: CASSETAANTEAFF. The CDR3 DNA reads TGTGCCAGCAGTGAAACAGCCGCGAACACTGAAGCTTTCTTT.

This chain connects TRBV30 to TRBJ2-1; the match to TRBD2 covers 10 bases. The CDR3 length is 15 residues. J lost 9 bases, V lost 3 bases, and 11 bases had no gene match. CDR1 and CDR2 (germline): GTSNPN, SVGIG (reference sequence). CDR3 protein: CAWRPSGGAVIEQFF. Written as DNA, the CDR3 is TGTGCCTGGAGACCGAGCGGGGGGGCGGTTATTGAGCAGTTCTTC. The full variable domain, in which reference TRBV30 and TRBJ2-1 provide the parts outside the CDR3, is SQTIHQWPATLVQPVGSPLSLECTVEGTSNPNLYWYRQAAGRGLQLLFYSVGIGQISSEVPQNLSASRPQDRQFILSSKKLLLSDSGFYLCAWRPSGGAVIEQFFGPGTRLTVL.

The rearrangement joins TRBV7-3 to TRBJ2-3; 8 bases agree with TRBD2. The CDR3 contains 16 residues. Trimming at V came to 1 base and at J to 6 bases, leaving 9 bases not matched to a gene. The V gene's germline CDR1 is SGHTA and CDR2 FQGTGA. The CDR3 sequence is CASSLMGLVMGDTQYF. CDR3 DNA: TGTGCCAGCAGCTTAATGGGACTAGTCATGGGGGATACGCAGTATTTT.

The chain combines TRBV19 with TRBJ2-7; 7 nucleotides match TRBD1. CDR3 size: 14 residues. The germline V gene encodes CDR1 LNHDA and CDR2 SQIVND (reference sequence). V trimming: 5 bases; J trimming: 3 bases; junction bases outside the gene matches: 7. This CDR3 reads CASSPGTVIYEQYF. The CDR3 DNA follows: TGTGCCAGTAGTCCCGGGACAGTAATCTACGAGCAGTACTTC.

Only one count was recorded for this clone. This sequence joins TRBV5-1 and TRBJ2-2; possibly TRBD1 for D (5 bases). The CDR3 runs to 18 residues. The germline V gene has CDR1 SGHRS and CDR2 YFSETQ. With 7 bases removed from V and 6 bases from J, the gap between germline ends came to 28 bases. The CDR3 nucleotides read TGCGCCAGCTCCGTACGAATACAACAGCAGGGAACGTCCGGGGAGCTGTTTTTT. This codes for CASSVRIQQQGTSGELFF.

J is TRBJ2-2 and V is TRBV24-1; 9 bases match TRBD1. Germline values: CDR1 KGHDR, CDR2 SFDVKD. The CDR3 totals 13 residues. The V segment lost 7 bases and the J segment 7 bases; nucleotides outside the gene matches: 3. The CDR3: CATRTGQGGELFF. The CDR3 nucleotides are TGTGCCACCAGGACGGGACAGGGCGGGGAGCTGTTTTTT.

The chain recombines TRBV5-1 with TRBJ1-1; tentatively, D is TRBD1 (5 bases). The CDR3 is 13 residues long. V lost 0 bases and J 7 bases, leaving 10 bases between the germline ends. Germline CDR1 SGHRS, CDR2 YFSETQ. The CDR3: CASSLASQGEAFF. CDR3 bases: TGCGCCAGCAGCTTGGCCTCGCAGGGTGAAGCTTTCTTT.

The chain uses TRBV5-1 and TRBJ2-2; 11 bases map to TRBD2. Germline CDR1 and CDR2: SGHRS and YFSETQ. The CDR3 spans 16 residues. The junction had 7 bases not matched to a gene; V was cut back by 4 bases and J by 5 bases. This CDR3 reads CASSVGTSGQTGELFF. The CDR3 DNA follows: TGCGCCAGCAGCGTCGGGACTAGCGGACAAACCGGGGAGCTGTTTTTT.

The gene calls are TRBV5-1 and TRBJ1-4, with 9 bases that match TRBD1. After removal of 6 bases from V and 7 bases from J, the junction contained 7 bases not matched to a gene. The CDR3 has 14 residues. Germline-derived CDR1 and CDR2 are SGHRS and YFSETQ. The DNA of the CDR3 is TGCGCCAGCACTAGGGGGACAGGGCCTGAAAAACTGTTTTTT. Amino acid sequence: CASTRGTGPEKLFF.

The chain combines TRBV6-5 with TRBJ1-1; 9 nucleotides align to TRBD1. V was clipped by 4 bases and J by 5 bases; unmatched bases: 8. Germline loops: CDR1 MNHEY, CDR2 SVGAGI. CDR3 length equals 15 residues. The chain's CDR3 is CASSSSTGGWTEAFF. In DNA form, the CDR3 reads TGTGCCAGCAGTTCCTCGACAGGGGGGTGGACTGAAGCTTTCTTT.

This chain connects TRBV5-1 to TRBJ2-1; 14 nucleotides line up with TRBD2. Germline lookup yields CDR1 SGHRS and CDR2 YFSETQ. This CDR3 region has 17 residues. J was trimmed by 6 bases and V by 0 bases; bases with no gene match: 5. The CDR3 region is CASSLGTSGRLGNEQFF. The DNA for the CDR3 is TGCGCCAGCAGCTTGGGGACTAGCGGGAGGTTAGGCAATGAGCAGTTCTTC.

The rearrangement joins TRBV11-2 to TRBJ1-1; TRBD1 aligns across 9 bases. Germline trimming cut 1 base from V and 4 bases from J; bases unmatched to any gene: 1. Germline V gene lookup returns CDR1 SGHAT and CDR2 FQNNGV. The CDR3 has 14 amino acids. This CDR3 is CASSLAGQGTEAFF. CDR3 sequence (DNA): TGTGCCAGCAGCTTAGCGGGACAGGGCACTGAAGCTTTCTTT.

The rearrangement links TRBV28 to TRBJ1-6; TRBD1 might be the D (5 bases). V was trimmed by 6 bases and J by 10 bases, leaving 16 bases between them. In germline, CDR1 is MDHEN, CDR2 SYDVKM. The CDR3 covers 14 residues. In nucleotides, the CDR3 is TGTGCCAGCAGCGGGGGGGGAATTTGGTCACCCCTCCACTTT. Translation gives CASSGGGIWSPLHF.

J is TRBJ2-7 and V is TRBV29-1; possibly TRBD1 for D (6 bases). The CDR3 covers 14 residues. V was cut by 7 bases and J by 3 bases, with 19 bases left in between. Germline V gene data show CDR1 as SQVTM and CDR2 as ANQGSEA. This CDR3 reads CSARGGGAFYEQYF. The CDR3 nucleotides read TGCAGCGCCCGAGGGGGTGGTGCATTCTACGAGCAGTACTTC.

The chain has TRBV30 and TRBJ1-1; D not certain. V gave up 1 base and J gave up 4 bases, with 13 bases separating them. The CDR3 is 14 amino acids. The germline CDR1 and CDR2 sequences are GTSNPN and SVGIG (reference sequence). The CDR3 coding sequence is TGTGCCTGGAGTGACTGGGAGGATAGCACTGAAGCTTTCTTT. Encoded protein: CAWSDWEDSTEAFF.

The CDR3 nucleotides read TGTGCCAGCAGCCTGTTGACGGCGGCAACTAATGAAAAACTGTTTTTT. Its protein product is CASSLLTAATNEKLFF. V and J are TRBV5-8 and TRBJ1-4, with unresolved D. V lost 4 bases to trimming and J lost 0 bases, with 13 bases between them. The CDR3 consists of 16 residues. CDR1 and CDR2 from the germline V gene are SGHTS and YDEGEE.

This chain links TRBV12-5 with TRBJ1-5; D remains unclear. The germline V gene encodes CDR1 LGHNT and CDR2 FRNRAP. V lost 7 bases, J lost 4 bases, and 11 bases lay in between. The CDR3 runs to 13 residues. This CDR3 reads CASAAAGNQPQHF. The CDR3 DNA reads TGTGCTAGTGCGGCCGCAGGTAATCAGCCCCAGCATTTT.

The chain couples TRBV6-2 or TRBV6-3 to TRBJ2-1; D ambiguous. Trimming stripped 5 bases from V and 4 bases from J, with 15 bases between. The CDR3 has 15 residues. CDR1 and CDR2 (germline): MNHEY, SVGEGT. CDR3 nucleotide sequence: TGTGCCAGCAGTCACCCCGGCGGCGATTACAATGAGCAGTTCTTC. Amino acid sequence: CASSHPGGDYNEQFF.

The J gene is TRBJ2-2, the V gene TRBV27, with D perhaps matching TRBD1 (6 bases). Germline-derived CDR1 and CDR2 are MNHEY and SMNVEV (reference sequence). V was clipped by 3 bases and J by 6 bases, with 8 bases between them. CDR3 length equals 13 residues. The CDR3 DNA is TGTGCCAGCAGTTTCTGGGGGCCCGGGGAGCTGTTTTTT. Its translation: CASSFWGPGELFF.